This is a list of T cell receptor beta chains from one sample in a study of cytomegalovirus exposure and HLA in healthy donors. Using immunoSEQ multiplex PCR, the repertoire was profiled, and TCRdb retains in-frame clones only, with some absent. The data show 130,000 or so clones, over 85% seen once. Sequencing input: PBMCs. These receptors were collected from a man in his thirties or forties in good health and CMV-seronegative. Each CDR3 is given with its conserved first and last residue.

TRBJ2-2 TRBV11-3 CASSSAGTGAPGELFF
TRBJ1-2 TRBV7-9 CASSLDTGSGYTF
TRBJ1-1 TRBV28 CASSFRDRASTEAFF
TRBJ2-5 TRBV9 CASSDGDNYNQETQYF
TRBJ1-2 TRBV5-5 CASTADRGIVGYTF
TRBJ1-1 TRBV13 CASSLQGNEAFF
TRBJ1-1 TRBV18 CASSPTVTNTEAFF
TRBJ2-7 TRBV21-1 CASTVTYEQYF
TRBJ2-2 TRBV27 CASSWQTPGELFF
TRBJ2-7 TRBV11-2 CASSSRGTDSYEQYF
TRBJ2-3 TRBV5-6 CASSLNGPNTQYF
TRBJ1-6 TRBV6-5 CASSYHGRGGSPLHF
TRBJ2-4 TRBV27 CASRPRGAKNIQYF
TRBJ1-2 TRBV29-1 CSVGDRVYGYTF
TRBJ2-5 TRBV6-1 CASIRAGTGETQYF